The present T cell receptor beta chain was sequenced within a study of T cell repertoires in cytomegalovirus infection. Study conclusions and caveats: Cumulative public TCR beta family frequency identified CMV carriers with the relevant HLA.

TCRdb passed the reads through MiXCR, listing each CDR3 protein once. Of 160,000 or so distinct CDR3 sequences in the sample, over 15% were seen once. With 6 bases removed from V and 3 bases from J, the gap between germline ends came to 6 bases. CDR3 length equals 12 residues. A note on this clonotype: Its target is not known.

The specimen was CD8+ T cells from PBMCs. This TCR derives from a human donor in good health (CMV status not recorded). Some clones in this sample may be carry-over from other donors' samples. The J gene is TRBJ1-3, the V gene TRBV12-3 or TRBV12-4, with no clear D. The chain's CDR3 is CASSKYGNTIYF. CDR3 in DNA: TGTGCCAGCAGCAAATATGGAAACACCATATATTTT.